The rows below give T cell receptor beta chains drawn from one sample of a study of glioma-infiltrating T cells after dendritic cell vaccination. Data came from immunoSEQ multiplex PCR; TCRdb stores just in-frame clones and leaves some out. This sample has some 100,000 clones, with approximately 81% found just once. The sample here was blood, taken before dendritic cell vaccination. The receptors shown here come from a human donor with glioblastoma. Both conserved end residues are part of each CDR3. D genes are given only for firm matches. Some rows have no size entry. The others give once, few or many, or a class for an expanded clone.

abundance,j_gene,len,v_gene,d_gene,CDR3nt,CDR3aa
NA,TRBJ2-7,14,TRBV2,TRBD1,TGTGCCAGCAGATGGGACAGGGGCTCCTACGAGCAGTACTTC,CASRWDRGSYEQYF
NA,TRBJ1-4,14,TRBV7-2,TRBD1,TGTGCCAGCAGCTCCAGACAGGGAGTGGAAAAACTGTTTTTT,CASSSRQGVEKLFF
NA,TRBJ2-1,14,TRBV30,TRBD1,TGTGCCTGGAGTGTAAAGGGGACAGCTAATGAGCAGTTCTTC,CAWSVKGTANEQFF
NA,TRBJ1-4,16,TRBV9,TRBD1,TGTGCCAGCAGCGTGGGTACAGGGGCGAGAAATGAAAAACTGTTTTTT,CASSVGTGARNEKLFF
NA,TRBJ2-2,18,TRBV2,NA,TGTGCCAGCAGCTATGGACTCGCGGCCGGCATTCTACCCGGGGAGCTGTTTTTT,CASSYGLAAGILPGELFF
once,TRBJ2-7,15,TRBV4-1,NA,TGCGCCAGCAGCCGAGCGGATCTGAGCTCCTACGAGCAGTACTTC,CASSRADLSSYEQYF
NA,TRBJ2-5,14,TRBV13,TRBD2,TGTGCCAGCAGCCAGCGGGGGGGCGCAGAGACCCAGTACTTC,CASSQRGGAETQYF
once,TRBJ2-2,17,TRBV7-9,TRBD2,TGTGCCAGCAGCCCGATGACTAGCCGTTTTATCACCGGGGAGCTGTTTTTT,CASSPMTSRFITGELFF
NA,TRBJ1-5,12,TRBV5-7,NA,TGTGCCTGGAGGCAGGTCTGTCAGCCCCAGCATTTT,CAWRQVCQPQHF
few,TRBJ1-1,15,TRBV27,NA,TGTGCCAGCAGCCACCCGGGGGTAATGAACACTGAAGCTTTCTTT,CASSHPGVMNTEAFF
NA,TRBJ2-7,14,TRBV12-5,NA,TGTGCTAGTGGTTTCACAGGGATCTCCTACGAGCAGTACTTC,CASGFTGISYEQYF
NA,TRBJ2-3,16,TRBV6-4,TRBD2,TGTGCCAGCAGGACCGGGCTAGCGGGAGACCGGGGTGCGCAGTATTTT,CASRTGLAGDRGAQYF
NA,TRBJ1-1,14,TRBV6-6,NA,TGTGCCAGCAGTTACTCGGAGGGGCACACTGAAGCTTTCTTT,CASSYSEGHTEAFF
NA,TRBJ1-5,16,TRBV6-7,NA,TGTGCCAGCAGTGAAGGTGTAGAAGGGGTCAATCAGCCCCAGCATTTT,CASSEGVEGVNQPQHF
NA,TRBJ2-3,18,TRBV11-3,TRBD2,TGTGCCAGCAGCTTAGCTAGCGGGAGGTCTCCTGAGGCAGATACGCAGTATTTT,CASSLASGRSPEADTQYF
NA,TRBJ2-5,15,TRBV9,TRBD2,TGTGCCAGCAGCGTAGGTAGCGGGAGGGGGGAGACCCAGTACTTC,CASSVGSGRGETQYF
NA,TRBJ2-3,15,TRBV7-2,NA,TGTGCCAGCAGCCCTACTAGCAGTAGCACAGATACGCAGTATTTT,CASSPTSSSTDTQYF
NA,TRBJ2-7,13,TRBV7-7,NA,TGTGCCAGCAGCAAACATCACAGGGACGAGCAGTACTTC,CASSKHHRDEQYF